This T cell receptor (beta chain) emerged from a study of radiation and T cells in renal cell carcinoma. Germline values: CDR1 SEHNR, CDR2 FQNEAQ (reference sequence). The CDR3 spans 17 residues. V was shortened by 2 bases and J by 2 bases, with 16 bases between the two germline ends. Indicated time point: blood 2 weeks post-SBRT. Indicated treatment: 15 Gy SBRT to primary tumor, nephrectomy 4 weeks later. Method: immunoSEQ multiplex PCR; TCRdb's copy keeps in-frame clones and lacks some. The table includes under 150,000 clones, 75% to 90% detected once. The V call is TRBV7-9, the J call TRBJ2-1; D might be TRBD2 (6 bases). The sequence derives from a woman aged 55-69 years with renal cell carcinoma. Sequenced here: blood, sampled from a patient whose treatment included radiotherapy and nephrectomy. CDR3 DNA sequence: TGTGCCAGCAGCTTACAAATGGGGGGTCCGACCTACAATGAGCAGTTCTTC. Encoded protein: CASSLQMGGPTYNEQFF.